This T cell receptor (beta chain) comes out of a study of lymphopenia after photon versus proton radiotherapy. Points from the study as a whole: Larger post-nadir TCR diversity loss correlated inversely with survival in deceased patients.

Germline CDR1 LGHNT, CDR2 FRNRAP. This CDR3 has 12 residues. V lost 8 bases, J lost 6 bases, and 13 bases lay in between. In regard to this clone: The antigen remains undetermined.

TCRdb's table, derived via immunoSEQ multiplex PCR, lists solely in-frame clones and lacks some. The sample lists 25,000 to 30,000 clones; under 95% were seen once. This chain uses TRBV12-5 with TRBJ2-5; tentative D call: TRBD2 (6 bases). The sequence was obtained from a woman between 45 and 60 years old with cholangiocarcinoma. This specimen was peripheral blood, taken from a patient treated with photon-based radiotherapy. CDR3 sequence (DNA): TGTGCTAGTAAGGGCGCGGGAAAGACCCAGTACTTC. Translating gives CASKGAGKTQYF.